Below are 11 T cell receptor beta chains sequenced from a single sample in a study of early T cells in non-severe SARS-CoV-2 infection. From the 5' RACE reads, TCRdb called clonotypes with MiXCR, one entry per CDR3 protein. The sample lists fewer than 100,000 distinct CDR3 sequences; 7.5% to 10% were seen once. The sample comprised whole blood. The receptor set was obtained from an adult who was a healthcare worker with PCR-confirmed SARS-CoV-2 infection or an uninfected control (not recorded which).

J is TRBJ2-7 and V is TRBV5-1, with TRBD1 identical over 8 bases. V shed 2 bases, J shed 6 bases, and the junction held 19 bases outside the gene matches. This CDR3 has 18 amino acids. Germline V gives CDR1 SGHRS, CDR2 YFSETQ. CDR3 sequence (DNA): TGCGCCAGCAGCTTCACCCCCCCCCGGGGGACAGGTTTTGGCGAGCAGTACTTC. Protein sequence: CASSFTPPRGTGFGEQYF.

This clonotype was observed at least ten times. J is TRBJ2-7 and V is TRBV6-6; D gene uncertain. The germline V and J ends were trimmed by 7 bases and 3 bases, with 16 bases remaining between them. The CDR3 has 14 amino acids. CDR1 MNHNY and CDR2 SVGAGI come from the germline V gene (reference sequence). The CDR3 region has the DNA TGTGCCAGCACCAGAACCGTTCCCTACTACGAGCAGTACTTC. Translation gives CASTRTVPYYEQYF.

This clonotype was counted at least ten times. The chain recombines TRBV7-2 with TRBJ1-2, with TRBD1 matching 8 bases. This CDR3 has 15 amino acids. With 5 bases clipped from V and 4 bases from J, the junction kept 9 bases outside the gene matches. Looked up from germline, CDR1 is SGHTA and CDR2 is FQGNSA. The CDR3 here is CASSEYRGSIYGYTF. DNA of the CDR3: TGTGCCAGCAGCGAATACAGGGGGTCCATCTATGGCTACACCTTC.

This clonotype was seen at least ten times. This chain connects TRBV6-6 to TRBJ2-4; 7 positions agree with TRBD2. In germline, CDR1 is MNHNY, CDR2 SVGAGI (reference sequence). CDR3 length: 14 amino acids. Unmatched junction bases numbered 8, after V lost 6 bases and J lost 6 bases. The CDR3 protein is CASRSGRGGNIQYF. The DNA for the CDR3 is TGTGCCAGCAGATCGGGGAGGGGCGGAAACATTCAGTACTTC.

In its sample, this clonotype ranks as medium-sized (0.01 to 0.1%). The V call is TRBV2, the J call TRBJ1-5; D call uncertain. The CDR3 has 13 residues. Between the trimmed V and J ends, which lost 8 bases and 3 bases, there was a span of 11 bases. Germline values: CDR1 SNHLY, CDR2 FYNNEI. The CDR3: CASRPGINQPQHF. The CDR3 bases are TGTGCCAGCCGTCCGGGAATCAATCAGCCCCAGCATTTT. Variable domain in full (rest from reference TRBV2 and TRBJ1-5): EPEVTQTPSHQVTQMGQEVILRCVPISNHLYFYWYRQILGQKVEFLVSFYNNEISEKSEIFDDQFSVERPDGSNFTLKIRSTKLEDSAMYFCASRPGINQPQHFGDGTRLSIL.

The chain uses TRBV28 and TRBJ2-3, with D unclear. The CDR3 runs 12 residues. Germline CDR1 and CDR2: MDHEN and SYDVKM. Deletions cut 5 bases from V and 4 bases from J, with 7 bases between. The chain's CDR3 is CASSAVADTQYF. The CDR3 DNA is TGTGCCAGCAGTGCGGTTGCAGATACGCAGTATTTT.

There are a few counts of this clonotype. The chain uses TRBV10-3 and TRBJ2-2, with 9 bases that match TRBD1. Germline CDR1 and CDR2: ENHRY and SYGVKD. V trimming: 6 bases; J trimming: 7 bases; junction bases outside the gene matches: 9. The CDR3 sequence is 15 residues long. The CDR3 region has the DNA TGTGCCATCAGCATACAGGGGGCGCAAAGCGGGGAGCTGTTTTTT. Its translation is CAISIQGAQSGELFF.

Only a few counts were recorded for this clonotype. The J gene is TRBJ1-1, the V gene TRBV4-1; unclear D gene. The germline gives CDR1 MGHRA, CDR2 YSYEKL. This CDR3 spans 14 amino acids. Trimming shortened V by 2 bases and J by 0 bases, and 7 bases separated the two germline ends. DNA of the CDR3: TGCGCCAGCAGCCAAATTTCAGTGAACACTGAAGCTTTCTTT. It specifies CASSQISVNTEAFF.

To note about this clonotype: A read error is possible here, since a much larger clone lies one base away. The V gene is TRBV9, the J gene TRBJ1-2; no reliable D call. The CDR3 runs to 15 residues. Trimming shortened V by 0 bases and J by 1 base, and 10 bases separated the two germline ends. The germline V gene has CDR1 SGDLS and CDR2 YYNGEE. CDR3 sequence (DNA): TGTGCCAGCAGCGTAGGAATAGGGAGTAACTATGGCTACACCTTC. As protein: CASSVGIGSNYGYTF.

This clonotype has only a few counts. The chain employs TRBV6-5 and TRBJ2-1, with 11 bases lining up with TRBD1. Germline lookup yields CDR1 MNHEY and CDR2 SVGAGI. Trimming cost V 6 bases and J 8 bases; bases outside gene matches: 9. The CDR3 has 15 residues. This CDR3 reads CASSRDRGIIDEQFF. The CDR3 DNA reads TGTGCCAGCAGCAGGGACAGGGGGATCATCGATGAGCAGTTCTTC.

With respect to this clonotype: Its ends do not fully match the called genes, so a read error is possible. The V call is TRBV20-1, the J call TRBJ1-2; TRBD1 might be the D (5 bases). Per the germline V gene, CDR1 is DFQATT and CDR2 is SNEGSKA (reference sequence). CDR3 length: 10 amino acids. DNA for the CDR3: TGCAGTGCTGGGGCCTACCGAGACGCCTTC. Translation gives CSAGAYRDAF.